A single T cell receptor beta chain is shown here with its context. What it binds is unknown. The data derive from a study of T cell repertoires in cytomegalovirus infection. For the study at large: TCR beta signatures that were public indicated CMV infection and matching HLA type.

CDR3 size: 13 residues. Trimming stripped 3 bases from V and 3 bases from J, with 11 bases between. Germline V gene lookup returns CDR1 DFQATT and CDR2 SNEGSKA (reference sequence). MiXCR, applied by TCRdb to the reads, yields one record per CDR3 protein. The data show 650,000 to 900,000 distinct CDR3 sequences, 25% to 30% seen once. The rearrangement links TRBV20-1 to TRBJ2-5, with D tentatively TRBD1 (5 bases). The input for sequencing was cultured CD8+ T cells from PBMCs, taken from culture after CMV antigen stimulation. This sequence was found in a human donor in good health (CMV status not recorded). Some clones in this sample may be carry-over from other donors' samples. CDR3 nucleotide sequence: TGCAGTGCTAGTGCGACAGAGAAAGAGACCCAGTACTTC. It codes for CSASATEKETQYF.